Each of the 28 T cell receptor beta chains below was sequenced from the same sample in a study of CD8+CD57+ T cells in acquired aplastic anemia. Genomic DNA was employed as the template in profiling TCR beta VDJ and CDR3. TCRdb passed the reads through MiXCR, listing each CDR3 protein once. The table includes around 250,000 distinct CDR3 sequences, approximately 80% detected once. By flow cytometry, patients selected for sequencing had shown an expansion of CD8+CD57+ cells. The sequencing sample was made of sorted CD4+, CD8+, or CD8+CD57+ T cells (not recorded which) from PBMCs. Receptor source: a human donor with aplastic anemia.

V gene TRBV7-6 combines with J gene TRBJ1-1; D perhaps matches TRBD1 (5 bases). The germline V and J ends were trimmed by 5 bases and 11 bases, with 15 bases remaining between them. Germline-derived CDR1 and CDR2 are SGHVS and FNYEAQ. The CDR3 runs to 12 residues. CDR3 loop: CASSIRDSGAFF. CDR3 in DNA: TGTGCCAGCAGCATCAGGGATTCCGGCGCTTTCTTT.

In its sample, this clonotype was seen a few times. The chain carries TRBV10-3 and TRBJ1-4, with TRBD1 matching 8 bases. The CDR3 has 14 amino acids. Looked up from germline, CDR1 is ENHRY and CDR2 is SYGVKD. The V segment lost 5 bases and the J segment 6 bases; nucleotides outside the gene matches: 5. The CDR3 bases are TGTGCCATCAGTCCGGGACAGGCAGATGAAAAACTGTTTTTT. Residues: CAISPGQADEKLFF.

The chain has TRBV11-3 and TRBJ2-7; the D gene could be TRBD1 or TRBD2 (7 bases each). This CDR3 is 14 amino acids long. Germline CDR1 and CDR2: SGHNT and YENEEA. V lost 0 bases and J 9 bases, leaving 15 bases between the germline ends. In DNA form, the CDR3 reads TGTGCCAGCAGCTTAGATCTGACAGGGAGGGTGCAGTACTTC. It translates to CASSLDLTGRVQYF. Based on the CDR3 plus reference TRBV11-3 and TRBJ2-7, the full variable domain is EAGVVQSPRYKIIEKKQPVAFWCNPISGHNTLYWYLQNLGQGPELLIRYENEEAVDDSQLPKDRFSAERLKGVDSTLKIQPAELGDSAVYLCASSLDLTGRVQYFGPGTRLTVT.

This clonotype was seen ten or more times. V and J are TRBV3-1 and TRBJ1-2, with D maybe TRBD1 (5 bases). V shed 3 bases and J shed 4 bases, with 15 bases lying between them. CDR1 and CDR2 (germline): LGHDT, YNNKEL (reference sequence). This CDR3 spans 15 amino acids. The CDR3 coding sequence is TGTGCCAGCAGCCAGGACATGGGGGGGTTCTATGGCTACACCTTC. This encodes CASSQDMGGFYGYTF.

CDR3 protein: CASSIIGHPNTEAFF. CDR3 coding DNA: TGTGCCAGTAGTATAATAGGACACCCGAACACTGAAGCTTTCTTT. J is TRBJ1-1 and V is TRBV19; TRBD1 is a possible D gene (5 bases). Trimming took off 2 bases at V and 1 base at J, with 11 bases between the two ends. The CDR3 consists of 15 residues. The germline V gene encodes CDR1 LNHDA and CDR2 SQIVND (reference sequence).

Remarks on this clonotype: The germline gene is not matched at one end of the junction; a read error may be the cause. The J gene is TRBJ1-2, the V gene TRBV7-8; unclear D gene. CDR3 length: 14 residues. CDR1 and CDR2 (germline): SGHVS, FQNEAQ. CDR3 in DNA: TGTGCCAGCAGCCTCGTCGGTAGCACAGATACGCAGTCTTTC. It specifies CASSLVGSTDTQSF.

The chain employs TRBV7-3 and TRBJ2-1; D assignment may be TRBD1 or TRBD2 (6 bases each). V lost 3 bases to trimming and J lost 12 bases, with 24 bases between them. Germline CDR1 is SGHTA and CDR2 is FQGTGA. This CDR3 spans 16 amino acids. The CDR3 region is CASSFQRRGGNDAQFF. For the CDR3, the DNA is TGTGCCAGCAGCTTTCAAAGAAGAGGGGGGAATGATGCGCAGTTCTTC.

This chain connects TRBV5-4 to TRBJ2-3, with D tentatively TRBD2 (5 bases). Trimming took off 4 bases at V and 0 bases at J, with 12 bases between the two ends. The CDR3 extends over 15 amino acids. Germline V lookup: CDR1 SGHNT, CDR2 YYREEE (reference sequence). The CDR3 DNA is TGTGCCAGCAGCCTTACTAGGGCTAGCACAGATACGCAGTATTTT. Its protein is CASSLTRASTDTQYF.

This chain's CDR3 is CASSETGYGYTF. The CDR3 nucleotides read TGTGCCAGCAGTGAGACGGGGTATGGCTACACCTTC. The chain couples TRBV2 to TRBJ1-2, with no clear D. Germline lookup yields CDR1 SNHLY and CDR2 FYNNEI. The CDR3 is 12 residues long. V was clipped by 3 bases and J by 5 bases, with 7 bases between them.

Regarding this clonotype: The conserved phenylalanine or tryptophan normally closing the CDR3 is absent here, so this likely arose from a read error. The DNA is left out, because the CDR3 cannot be placed on it with certainty; the CDR3 is given as TCRdb lists it. The CDR3 region is CASSIRANAVEH. V gene TRBV7-3 combines with J gene TRBJ2-3; the D segment call TRBD2 is taken from the table without a DNA check. The CDR3 region is 12 residues in length, termini included. Germline values: CDR1 SGHTA, CDR2 FQGTGA.

This clonotype was detected once. One junction end does not reproduce the germline sequence, and a read error may be involved. The V gene is TRBV2, the J gene TRBJ1-2; possibly TRBD1 for D (6 bases). This CDR3 is built from 15 residues. The germline gives CDR1 SNHLY, CDR2 FYNNEI. This chain's CDR3 is CASSVGGGPDYCFRF. DNA of the CDR3: TGTGCCAGCAGCGTTGGGGGGGGCCCCGACTATTGCTTCAGGTTC.

Comments on this clonotype: This CDR3 fails to terminate in the conserved phenylalanine or tryptophan, so it likely reflects a read error. The chain uses TRBV7-8 and TRBJ2-3; D may correspond to TRBD1 or TRBD2 (6 bases each). Germline V gene data show CDR1 as SGHVS and CDR2 as FQNEAQ. There are 13 residues in the CDR3. Deletions cut 3 bases from V and 5 bases from J, with 9 bases between. The CDR3 DNA is TGTGCCAGCAGCTTCGGGGGCAAAGATACGCAGTATTCT. Amino acid sequence: CASSFGGKDTQYS.

V is TRBV11-3 and J is TRBJ2-1; D perhaps matches TRBD2 (5 bases). Germline loops: CDR1 SGHNT, CDR2 YENEEA. The CDR3 loop spans 16 amino acids. V was trimmed by 5 bases and J by 8 bases, leaving 22 bases between them. This CDR3 reads CASSQEGANGQDEQFF. The CDR3 DNA is TGTGCCAGCAGCCAAGAGGGCGCAAACGGTCAGGATGAGCAGTTCTTC.

As concerns this clonotype: Because it lacks the conserved phenylalanine or tryptophan at the end, this CDR3 is likely a read error. The limits of the CDR3 on the DNA are not certain, so only TCRdb's listed CDR3 is given. This chain uses TRBV9 with TRBJ2-1; the D segment call TRBD1 is taken from the table without a DNA check. CDR1 and CDR2 (germline): SGDLS, YYNGEE. The CDR3 sequence runs 13 residues, both termini included. The CDR3 sequence: CARSEGGVSRNQL.

The chain links TRBV7-3 to TRBJ2-6; D gene unclear. V was pared by 8 bases and J by 15 bases, with 29 bases between. The germline V gene has CDR1 SGHTA and CDR2 FQGTGA. This CDR3 has 16 amino acids. CDR3 in amino acids: CASSREANAVEHCLTF. CDR3 in DNA: TGTGCCAGCTCAAGAGAGGCCAACGCCGTTGAACACTGCCTGACTTTC.

The table lists this clonotype with a few counts. This chain connects TRBV9 to TRBJ2-5; maybe TRBD1 (5 bases). This CDR3 spans 12 amino acids. CDR1 SGDLS and CDR2 YYNGEE come from the germline V gene. V was clipped by 7 bases and J by 11 bases, with 18 bases between them. CDR3 protein: CASGGAGKIQYF. The CDR3 DNA follows: TGTGCCAGCGGTGGGGCTGGGAAGATTCAGTACTTC. Full variable domain (outside the CDR3, taken from reference TRBV9 and TRBJ2-5): DSGVTQTPKHLITATGQRVTLRCSPRSGDLSVYWYQQSLDQGLQFLIQYYNGEERAKGNILERFSAQQFPDLHSELNLSSLELGDSALYFCASGGAGKIQYFGPGTRLLVL.

As for this clonotype: One end of the junction fails to match germline, which may point to a read error. This CDR3 is CSARDRDKGDTEASF. In nucleotides, the CDR3 is TGCAGTGCTAGAGACAGGGACAAGGGAGACACTGAAGCTTCCTTT. The rearrangement uses TRBV20-1 and TRBJ1-1; D is perhaps TRBD1 (6 bases). This CDR3 contains 15 residues. The V gene's germline CDR1 is DFQATT and CDR2 SNEGSKA (reference sequence).

With respect to this clonotype: Its ends do not fully match the called genes, so a read error is possible. The chain has TRBV2 and TRBJ2-3; 8 bases line up with TRBD2. The V gene's germline CDR1 is SNHLY and CDR2 FYNNEI. This CDR3 region has 14 residues. This chain's CDR3 is CASRDAGGPTPQFF. CDR3 coding DNA: TGTGCCAGCAGGGACGCGGGAGGTCCTACGCCGCAGTTTTTT.

To note about this clonotype: This is likely a read error, given that the CDR3 carries no conserved phenylalanine or tryptophan at its end. The limits of the CDR3 on the DNA are not certain, so only TCRdb's listed CDR3 is given. This chain connects TRBV7-9 to TRBJ1-2. Germline CDR1 SEHNR, CDR2 FQNEAQ (reference sequence). Termini included, the CDR3 measures 12 amino acids. CDR3 region: CASSFEVYGWTV.

Regarding this clonotype: The junction departs from the called germline gene at one end, perhaps through a read error. This sequence joins TRBV15 and TRBJ1-5, with D tentatively TRBD2 (5 bases). The DNA matches TRBJ2-5 better at its end, which makes the J call doubtful. In germline, CDR1 is LNHNV, CDR2 YYDKDF (reference sequence). The CDR3 covers 14 residues. CDR3 residues: CASSDAYGNETQYF. The CDR3 nucleotides are TGTGCCAGCAGCGATGCCTACGGGAATGAGACCCAGTACTTC.

The V gene is TRBV5-1, the J gene TRBJ2-3; 8 nucleotides agree with TRBD1. With 0 bases clipped from V and 8 bases from J, the junction kept 5 bases outside the gene matches. There are 14 residues in the CDR3. Germline V gene lookup returns CDR1 SGHRS and CDR2 YFSETQ. Here the CDR3 reads CASSLGQGAGTQYF. The CDR3, as DNA: TGCGCCAGCAGCTTGGGGCAGGGGGCAGGTACGCAGTATTTT.

Remarks on this clonotype: At one end the junction does not follow the germline gene, possibly because of a read error. The CDR3 spells CASGGDGDNEQFF. Written as DNA, the CDR3 is TGTGCCAGCGGCGGAGATGGGGACAACGAGCAGTTCTTC. The rearrangement links TRBV9 to TRBJ2-7; perhaps TRBD1 as D (6 bases). The DNA end is a closer match to TRBJ2-1, so the J assignment may be wrong. CDR1 is SGDLS and CDR2 is YYNGEE in the germline V gene. The CDR3 has 13 residues.

To note about this clonotype: The junction shows a germline mismatch at one end, possibly a read error. V gene TRBV7-8 combines with J gene TRBJ1-4, with D tentatively TRBD1 (5 bases). The CDR3 runs 14 residues. The V gene's germline CDR1 is SGHVS and CDR2 FQNEAQ. The CDR3 loop is CASSFHPNETALSF. In nucleotides, the CDR3 is TGTGCCAGCAGCTTTCATCCAAACGAGACAGCCCTTTCCTTT. The full variable domain, rest sourced from reference TRBV7-8 and TRBJ1-4, is GAGVSQSPRYKVAKRGQDVALRCDPISGHVSLFWYQQALGQGPEFLTYFQNEAQLDKSGLPSDRFFAERPEGSVSTLKIQRTQQEDSAVYLCASSFHPNETALSFGSGTQLSVL.

This chain joins TRBV20-1 and TRBJ2-1; D ambiguous. The V gene lost 3 bases and the J gene lost 12 bases, with 18 bases spanning the gap. Germline CDR1 and CDR2: DFQATT and SNEGSKA (reference sequence). This CDR3 region has 13 residues. The CDR3 sequence is CSASTFVSSRQFF. CDR3 bases: TGCAGTGCTAGTACATTCGTGAGTAGTAGGCAGTTCTTC.

The sample holds one count of this clonotype. The chain carries TRBV7-9 and TRBJ2-7, with 8 bases aligning to TRBD1. Germline-derived CDR1 and CDR2 are SEHNR and FQNEAQ (reference sequence). Trimming removed 3 bases from V and 3 bases from J; junction bases left unmatched: 16. The CDR3 is 18 amino acids. The DNA of the CDR3 is TGTGCCAGCAGCTTTCATCCAGGCGGGACAGGCCTTGACTACGAGCAGTACGTC. This codes for CASSFHPGGTGLDYEQYV.

This clonotype was recorded a few times. J is TRBJ2-7 and V is TRBV7-9; a possible D gene is TRBD1 (5 bases). The CDR3 is 14 amino acids. Germline-derived CDR1 and CDR2 are SEHNR and FQNEAQ (reference sequence). V was trimmed by 5 bases and J by 4 bases, leaving 15 bases between them. CDR3 coding DNA: TGTGCCAGCAGCCCGGACATTAGAAATTACGAGCAGTACGTC. It yields the protein CASSPDIRNYEQYV.

The chain uses TRBV15 and TRBJ2-7; D is unclear. Looked up from germline, CDR1 is LNHNV and CDR2 is YYDKDF (reference sequence). The germline V and J ends were trimmed by 4 bases and 5 bases, with 15 bases remaining between them. The CDR3 loop spans 14 amino acids. The CDR3 sequence is CATSTTGEADEQYF. The CDR3 nucleotides are TGTGCCACCAGCACAACCGGAGAAGCAGACGAGCAGTACTTC.

A note on this clonotype: This sequence may be a read error, since a much larger clone differs from it by one base. The J gene is TRBJ2-3, the V gene TRBV7-8; D might be TRBD1 or TRBD2, each matching 6 bases. Germline V gene sequence: CDR1 SGHVS, CDR2 FQNEAQ. V was pared by 6 bases and J by 6 bases, with 16 bases between. CDR3 length: 14 residues. CDR3 residues: CASSEGGGPDTQYF. The CDR3 region has the DNA TGTGCCAGCAGTGAAGGGGGAGGTCCCGATACGCAGTATTTT. Full variable domain (outside the CDR3, taken from reference TRBV7-8 and TRBJ2-3): GAGVSQSPRYKVAKRGQDVALRCDPISGHVSLFWYQQALGQGPEFLTYFQNEAQLDKSGLPSDRFFAERPEGSVSTLKIQRTQQEDSAVYLCASSEGGGPDTQYFGPGTRLTVL.